These T cell receptor beta chains were read from a single sample in a study of blood T cell repertoires in COVID-19. Clones were read by immunoSEQ multiplex PCR, and TCRdb kept only the in-frame ones, dropping some. The sample has 150,000 to 180,000 clones, 75% to 80% seen once; the top ten hold 1.5% to 2%. The sequencing sample was made of peripheral blood. The receptors here all came from a man at least 80 years old with acute or convalescent COVID-19. CDR3s include the opening cysteine and the closing phenylalanine or tryptophan. D genes are given only for firm matches. The size entry is marked missing in some rows and otherwise reads once, few, many or a size class.

cdr3_aa cdr3_nt j_call clone_size v_call d_call cdr3_length
CASSPAGGTTNEKLFF TGTGCCAGCAGCCCCGCAGGGGGCACAACTAATGAAAAACTGTTTTTT TRBJ1-4 - TRBV6-2/TRBV6-3 TRBD1 16
CSVDRGRSNEQFF TGCAGCGTTGACAGGGGTCGATCCAATGAGCAGTTCTTC TRBJ2-1 - TRBV29-1 - 13
CASSLPGQGGTDTQYF TGCGCCAGCAGCTTACCGGGACAGGGTGGAACAGATACGCAGTATTTT TRBJ2-3 - TRBV5-1 TRBD1 16
CASSIAGDNTEAFF TGTGCCAGTAGTATCGCGGGGGATAACACTGAAGCTTTCTTT TRBJ1-1 - TRBV19 - 14
CASSDNFGGGYTF TGTGCCAGCAGTGATAATTTCGGGGGTGGCTACACCTTC TRBJ1-2 - TRBV2 - 13
CASSFTSGGGDTQYF TGTGCCAGCAGTTTTACTAGCGGGGGGGGAGATACGCAGTATTTT TRBJ2-3 - TRBV2 TRBD2 15
CASSFGQQPQHF TGTGCCAGCAGTTTTGGACAGCAGCCCCAGCATTTT TRBJ1-5 - TRBV28 - 12
CASSEPPTRSPLHF TGTGCCAGCAGTGAACCACCGACACGTTCACCCCTCCACTTT TRBJ1-6 few TRBV25-1 - 14
CATRGAGPSTDTQYF TGTGCCACCAGGGGAGCGGGACCTAGCACAGATACGCAGTATTTT TRBJ2-3 - TRBV5-4 - 15
CASSEVRTGGREQFF TGTGCCAGCAGTGAAGTAAGGACAGGGGGGCGTGAGCAGTTCTTC TRBJ2-1 - TRBV2 TRBD1 15
CAISDGAGATAEAFF TGTGCCATCAGTGATGGGGCGGGGGCGACCGCTGAAGCTTTCTTT TRBJ1-1 - TRBV10-3 - 15
CASSKGRDTQYF TGTGCCAGCAGCAAAGGGAGAGATACGCAGTATTTT TRBJ2-3 - TRBV21-1 - 12
CASSRPSGRTGELFF TGTGCCAGCAGCCGTCCCTCAGGGAGGACCGGGGAGCTGTTTTTT TRBJ2-2 - TRBV11-2 - 15
CASSPSSGNTIYF TGTGCCAGCAGCCCGTCCTCTGGAAACACCATATATTTT TRBJ1-3 - TRBV3-1/TRBV3-2 - 13
CATSRDPGTEAFF TGTGCCACCAGCAGAGATCCAGGCACTGAAGCTTTCTTT TRBJ1-1 - TRBV15 - 13
CASSYSVSDLAKNIQYF TGTGCCAGCAGTTACAGTGTGAGCGACTTAGCCAAAAACATTCAGTACTTC TRBJ2-4 - TRBV6-2/TRBV6-3 - 17
CATSDSPSGGGLIYNEQFF TGTGCCACCAGTGATTCTCCTAGCGGGGGGGGGTTGATATACAATGAGCAGTTCTTC TRBJ2-1 once TRBV24-1 TRBD2 19